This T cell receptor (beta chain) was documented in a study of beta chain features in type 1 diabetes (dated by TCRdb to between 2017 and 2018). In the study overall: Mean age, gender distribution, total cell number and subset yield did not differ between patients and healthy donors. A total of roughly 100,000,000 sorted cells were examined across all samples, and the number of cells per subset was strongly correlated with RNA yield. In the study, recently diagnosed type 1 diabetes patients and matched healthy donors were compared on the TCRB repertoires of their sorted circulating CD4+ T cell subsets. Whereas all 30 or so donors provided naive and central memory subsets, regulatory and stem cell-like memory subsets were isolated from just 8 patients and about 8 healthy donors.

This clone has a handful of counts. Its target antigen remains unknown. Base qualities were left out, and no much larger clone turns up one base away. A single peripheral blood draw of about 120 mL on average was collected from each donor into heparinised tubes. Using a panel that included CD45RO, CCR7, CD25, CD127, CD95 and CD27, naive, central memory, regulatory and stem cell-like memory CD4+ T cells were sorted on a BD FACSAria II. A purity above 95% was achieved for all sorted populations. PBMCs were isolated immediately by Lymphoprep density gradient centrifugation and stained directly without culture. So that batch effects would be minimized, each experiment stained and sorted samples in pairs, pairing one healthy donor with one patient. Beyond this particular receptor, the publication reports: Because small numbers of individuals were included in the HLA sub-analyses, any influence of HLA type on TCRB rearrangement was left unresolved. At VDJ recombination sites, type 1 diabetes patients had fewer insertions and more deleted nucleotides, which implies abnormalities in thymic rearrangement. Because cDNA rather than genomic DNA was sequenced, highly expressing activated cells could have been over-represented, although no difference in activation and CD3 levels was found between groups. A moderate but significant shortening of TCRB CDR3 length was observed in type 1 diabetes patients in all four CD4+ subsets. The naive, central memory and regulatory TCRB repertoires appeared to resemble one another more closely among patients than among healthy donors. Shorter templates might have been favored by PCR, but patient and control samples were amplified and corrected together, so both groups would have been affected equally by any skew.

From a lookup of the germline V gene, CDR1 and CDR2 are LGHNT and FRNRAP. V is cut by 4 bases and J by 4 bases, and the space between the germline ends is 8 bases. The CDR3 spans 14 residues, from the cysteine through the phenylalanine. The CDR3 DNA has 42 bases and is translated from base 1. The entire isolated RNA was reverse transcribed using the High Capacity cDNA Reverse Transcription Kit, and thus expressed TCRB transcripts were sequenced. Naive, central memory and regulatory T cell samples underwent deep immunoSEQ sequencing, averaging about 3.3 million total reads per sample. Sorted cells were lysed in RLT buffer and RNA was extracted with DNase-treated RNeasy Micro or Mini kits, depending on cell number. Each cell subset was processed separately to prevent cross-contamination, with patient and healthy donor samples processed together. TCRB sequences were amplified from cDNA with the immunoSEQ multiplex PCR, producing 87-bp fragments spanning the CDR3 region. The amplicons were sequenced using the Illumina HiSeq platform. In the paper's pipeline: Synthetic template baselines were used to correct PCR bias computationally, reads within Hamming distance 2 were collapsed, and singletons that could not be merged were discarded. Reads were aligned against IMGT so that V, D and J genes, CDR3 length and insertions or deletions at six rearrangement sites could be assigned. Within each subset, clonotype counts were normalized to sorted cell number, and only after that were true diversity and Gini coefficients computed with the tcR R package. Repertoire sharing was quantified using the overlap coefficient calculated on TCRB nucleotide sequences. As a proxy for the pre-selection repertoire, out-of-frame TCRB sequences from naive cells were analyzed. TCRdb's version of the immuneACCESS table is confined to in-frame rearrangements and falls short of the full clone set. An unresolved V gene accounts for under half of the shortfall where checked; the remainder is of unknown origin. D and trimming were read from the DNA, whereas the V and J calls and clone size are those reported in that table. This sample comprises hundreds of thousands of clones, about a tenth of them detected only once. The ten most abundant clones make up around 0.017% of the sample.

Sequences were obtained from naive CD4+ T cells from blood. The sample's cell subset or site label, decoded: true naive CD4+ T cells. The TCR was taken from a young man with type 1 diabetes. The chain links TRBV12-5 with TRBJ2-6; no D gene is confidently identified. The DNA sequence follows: TGTGCTAGTGGTTCCCGTCTCGGGGCCAACGTCCTGACTTTC. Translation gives CASGSRLGANVLTF.